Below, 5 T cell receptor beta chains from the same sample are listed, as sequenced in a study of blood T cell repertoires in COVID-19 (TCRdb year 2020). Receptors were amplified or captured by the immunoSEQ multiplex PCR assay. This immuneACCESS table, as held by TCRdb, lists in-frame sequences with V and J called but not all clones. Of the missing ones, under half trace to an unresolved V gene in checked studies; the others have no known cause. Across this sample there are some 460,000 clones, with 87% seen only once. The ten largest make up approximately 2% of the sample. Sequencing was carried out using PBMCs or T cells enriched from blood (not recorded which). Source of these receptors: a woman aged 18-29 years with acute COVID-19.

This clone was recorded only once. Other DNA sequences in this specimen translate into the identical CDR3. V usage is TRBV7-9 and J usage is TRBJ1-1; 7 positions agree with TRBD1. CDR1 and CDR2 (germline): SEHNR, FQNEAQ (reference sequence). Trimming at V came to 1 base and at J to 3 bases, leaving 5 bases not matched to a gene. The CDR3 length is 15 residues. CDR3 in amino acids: CASSLGTGGDTEAFF. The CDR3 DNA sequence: TGTGCCAGCAGCTTAGGGACAGGTGGGGACACTGAAGCTTTCTTT.

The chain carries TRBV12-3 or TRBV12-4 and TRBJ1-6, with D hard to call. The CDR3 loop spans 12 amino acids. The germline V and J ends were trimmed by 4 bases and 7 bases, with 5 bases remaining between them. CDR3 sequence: CASSWPNSPLHF. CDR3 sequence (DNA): TGTGCCAGCAGTTGGCCCAATTCACCCCTCCACTTT.

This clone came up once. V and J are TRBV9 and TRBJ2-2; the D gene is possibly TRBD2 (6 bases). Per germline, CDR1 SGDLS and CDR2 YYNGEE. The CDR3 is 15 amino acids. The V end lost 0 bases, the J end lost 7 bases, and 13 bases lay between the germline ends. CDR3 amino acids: CASSVDGSANGELFF. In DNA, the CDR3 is TGTGCCAGCAGCGTAGACGGGAGTGCAAACGGGGAGCTGTTTTTT.

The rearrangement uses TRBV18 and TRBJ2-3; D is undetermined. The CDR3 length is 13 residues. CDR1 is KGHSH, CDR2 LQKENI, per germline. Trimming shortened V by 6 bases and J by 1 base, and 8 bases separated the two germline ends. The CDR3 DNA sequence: TGTGCCAGCTCTGTCCCAGGCACAGATACGCAGTATTTT. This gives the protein CASSVPGTDTQYF.

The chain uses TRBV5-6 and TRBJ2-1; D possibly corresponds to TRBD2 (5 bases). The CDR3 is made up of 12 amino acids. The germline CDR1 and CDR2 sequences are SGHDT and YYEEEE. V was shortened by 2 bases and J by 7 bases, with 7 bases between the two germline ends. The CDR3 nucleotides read TGTGCCAGCAGCTTTTGGAGGAATGAGCAGTTCTTC. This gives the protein CASSFWRNEQFF.